This T cell receptor beta chain appears in the sequencing data of a study of blood T cell repertoires in COVID-19. Overall study context: T cells, B-cell-depleted T cells, or PBMCs supplied cDNA or gDNA.

Per the authors' pipeline: Estimated nucleated cell counts came from reference gene primer amplification. Measured with immunoSEQ multiplex PCR; TCRdb has only the in-frame clones, and not every one. D and trimming come from the DNA, and the V and J calls and clone size come from that table. The sample lists about 200,000 clones, roughly 89% occurring once. The CDR3 totals 14 residues. The V gene's germline CDR1 is SGHTA and CDR2 FQGNSA. The ends were cut back, 6 bases at V and 4 bases at J, with 14 bases in the middle. In this sample, this clone turned up a few times. Sequenced: peripheral blood. The receptor was isolated from a man aged 55-75 years who had recovered from COVID-19. The chain links TRBV7-2 to TRBJ2-3, with a tentative D call TRBD1 (6 bases). The CDR3 nucleotides read TGTGCCAGCAGTGGGGGCAGGGGATCAGATACGCAGTATTTT. Amino acids: CASSGGRGSDTQYF.